This T cell receptor beta chain is from a study of blood T cell repertoires in COVID-19. Study-wide background: The analysed material was cDNA or gDNA that came from T cells, B-cell-depleted T cells, or PBMCs.

Some clones are missing from TCRdb's copy, which holds only in-frame ones; the method was immunoSEQ multiplex PCR. Of 95,000 to 150,000 clones detected, approximately 87% appear once; the ten largest clones hold 3% to 5%. The germline gives CDR1 MDHEN, CDR2 SYDVKM. After removal of 5 bases from V and 1 base from J, the junction contained 11 bases not matched to a gene. The CDR3 sequence is 16 residues long. The receptor comes from a man in his sixties with acute or convalescent COVID-19. V is TRBV28 and J is TRBJ2-7, with 7 bases aligning to TRBD1. Sequencing input: peripheral blood. The CDR3 DNA reads as TGTGCCAGCAGTCCTAGACAGGGCCGAGTATCCTACGAGCAGTACTTC. Its translation is CASSPRQGRVSYEQYF.